Listed here are 15 T cell receptor beta chains from one sample, sequenced in a study of a mutant IDH1 vaccine in newly diagnosed glioma. Sequencing was performed with immunoSEQ multiplex PCR; in TCRdb, only in-frame clones are kept and a portion is missing. This table has about 56,000 clones, over 70% appearing once. Their cognate antigens are unknown. Documented time point: week 47, end of study. A single vaccine dose contained 300 ug of mutant IDH1 20-mer peptide, and topical imiquimod was used with it. Sequenced here: PBMCs, sampled from a glioma patient whose treatment included an IDH1 peptide vaccine. These receptors came from a man between 50 and 59 years old with glioma.

The chain uses TRBV5-6 and TRBJ2-7, with D perhaps matching TRBD1 (5 bases). V lost 0 bases and J lost 5, with 6 bases in between. Germline values: CDR1 SGHDT, CDR2 YYEEEE. The CDR3 covers 12 residues. In DNA form, the CDR3 reads TGTGCCAGCAGCTTGGCCAGGGACGAGCAGTACTTC. Translation gives CASSLARDEQYF.

In its sample, this clone was seen a few times. The V and J genes are TRBV5-6 and TRBJ2-6; 7 bases are a match to TRBD1. The germline V gene has CDR1 SGHDT and CDR2 YYEEEE. Losses at the gene ends were 4 bases for V and 2 bases for J; bases not matched to a gene: 3. The CDR3 length is 15 residues. The CDR3 DNA follows: TGTGCCAGCAGCGCTACAGGGGCTGGGGCCAACGTCCTGACTTTC. It encodes CASSATGAGANVLTF.

The rearrangement joins TRBV5-1 to TRBJ2-7; D remains ambiguous. The CDR3 spans 14 residues. V lost 4 bases to trimming and J lost 0 bases, with 11 bases between them. Germline V gene sequence: CDR1 SGHRS, CDR2 YFSETQ. The CDR3 here is CASSPTDPSYEQYF. DNA of the CDR3: TGCGCCAGCAGCCCCACAGACCCCTCCTACGAGCAGTACTTC.

The chain combines TRBV27 with TRBJ2-3, with 9 bases that match TRBD1. V lost 0 bases and J lost 2; bases outside the gene matches: 6. Germline V gene sequence: CDR1 MNHEY, CDR2 SMNVEV (reference sequence). CDR3 length: 17 amino acids. CDR3 protein: CASSLSRQGVFTDTQYF. DNA for the CDR3: TGTGCCAGCAGTTTATCCCGACAGGGGGTTTTCACAGATACGCAGTATTTT.

This chain uses TRBV18 with TRBJ2-5; 8 bases fit TRBD1. CDR1 KGHSH and CDR2 LQKENI come from the germline V gene. The CDR3 is 14 residues long. The V and J ends lost 7 bases and 5 bases, in that order; junction bases with no gene match: 9. CDR3 region: CASLTGGQRETQYF. CDR3 bases: TGTGCCAGCTTAACAGGGGGACAGCGGGAGACCCAGTACTTC.

The chain couples TRBV4-3 to TRBJ2-1; 10 bases align to TRBD1. Trimming took 3 bases from V and 1 from J; bases not matched to a gene: 6. The germline V gene has CDR1 LGHNA and CDR2 YSLEER. CDR3 length: 17 residues. CDR3 protein: CASSQQGQGFSYNEQFF. Written as DNA, the CDR3 is TGCGCCAGCAGCCAGCAGGGACAGGGGTTTTCCTACAATGAGCAGTTCTTC.

The CDR3, as DNA: TGTGCCAGCAGACGGGACAGTATCGGGGAAAAACTGTTTTTT. This sequence encodes CASRRDSIGEKLFF. The chain uses TRBV6-5 and TRBJ1-4, with 7 positions matching TRBD1. CDR1 MNHEY and CDR2 SVGAGI come from the germline V gene. This CDR3 is 14 amino acids long. V lost 6 bases, J lost 8 bases, and 9 bases stayed unmatched.

V and J are TRBV4-1 and TRBJ2-7, with TRBD2 matching 9 bases. Germline V lookup: CDR1 MGHRA, CDR2 YSYEKL. The CDR3 runs to 16 residues. V was clipped by 3 bases and J by 0 bases; unmatched bases: 6. The CDR3 nucleotides read TGCGCCAGCAGCCAGTTAGCGGGGGTCCCCTCCTACGAGCAGTACTTC. Protein sequence: CASSQLAGVPSYEQYF.

A single count supports this clone. The V and J genes are TRBV4-3 and TRBJ1-5; D remains ambiguous. The V and J ends lost 0 bases and 7 bases respectively, with 10 bases between them. Germline V gene sequence: CDR1 LGHNA, CDR2 YSLEER. The CDR3 is made up of 14 amino acids. The CDR3 region has the DNA TGCGCCAGCAGCCAAGATCTGGGGATCCAGCCCCAGCATTTT. Residues: CASSQDLGIQPQHF.

The chain combines TRBV6-5 with TRBJ2-5, with unresolved D. Trimming removed 6 bases from V and 5 bases from J, with 19 bases in between. Germline CDR1 is MNHEY and CDR2 is SVGAGI. CDR3 size: 15 residues. This chain's CDR3 is CASRPAGSQMETQYF. CDR3 in DNA: TGTGCCAGCAGACCCGCCGGGTCTCAAATGGAGACCCAGTACTTC.

V is TRBV19 and J is TRBJ1-4; D is possibly TRBD1 (5 bases). Between the trimmed V and J ends, which lost 6 bases and 4 bases, there was a span of 9 bases. Germline CDR1 is LNHDA and CDR2 is SQIVND (reference sequence). The CDR3 extends over 13 amino acids. CDR3 DNA: TGTGCCAGTAGAGGGAGGGGTAATGAAAAACTGTTTTTT. This translates into CASRGRGNEKLFF.

This rearrangement joins TRBV30 to TRBJ1-6, with 8 bases aligning to TRBD1. Germline lookup yields CDR1 GTSNPN and CDR2 SVGIG (reference sequence). This CDR3 has 17 residues. V lost 4 bases to trimming and J lost 3 bases; unmatched junction nucleotides: 11. The CDR3 reads CAWTVDRGGRYNSPLHF. DNA for the CDR3: TGTGCCTGGACCGTCGACAGGGGCGGCCGCTATAATTCACCCCTCCACTTT. The entire variable domain, with the rest obtained from reference TRBV30 and TRBJ1-6, is as follows: SQTIHQWPATLVQPVGSPLSLECTVEGTSNPNLYWYRQAAGRGLQLLFYSVGIGQISSEVPQNLSASRPQDRQFILSSKKLLLSDSGFYLCAWTVDRGGRYNSPLHFGNGTRLTVT.

The rearrangement uses TRBV6-1 and TRBJ2-1; D gene ambiguous. V lost 6 bases to trimming and J lost 6 bases, with 6 bases between them. This CDR3 region has 11 residues. Germline V gene lookup returns CDR1 MNHNS and CDR2 SASEGT. The CDR3 is CASRSPNEQFF. DNA of the CDR3: TGTGCCAGCAGGAGCCCCAATGAGCAGTTCTTC.

Only one count was recorded for this clone. The V and J genes are TRBV4-1 and TRBJ2-7; 7 bases are shared with TRBD1. Germline V CDR1 and CDR2: MGHRA, YSYEKL. The CDR3 is 15 amino acids. Trimming cost V 1 base and J 2 bases; bases outside gene matches: 5. The CDR3 coding sequence is TGCGCCAGCAGCCAAGGAATGGGGACAGCCTACGAGCAGTACTTC. This sequence encodes CASSQGMGTAYEQYF.

V usage is TRBV27 and J usage is TRBJ1-1, with D perhaps matching TRBD1 (5 bases). The CDR3 is 16 residues long. Germline-derived CDR1 and CDR2 are MNHEY and SMNVEV (reference sequence). V gave up 0 bases and J gave up 5 bases, with 16 bases separating them. The CDR3 sequence: CASSLSRKGLGTEAFF. The CDR3 nucleotides are TGTGCCAGCAGTTTATCGCGGAAGGGGTTAGGGACTGAAGCTTTCTTT.